This T cell receptor beta chain was identified in a study of blood T cell repertoires in COVID-19 (dated by TCRdb to the early 2020s). With respect to the entire study: Samples covering the acute and convalescent phases of COVID-19 were provided by collaborators in the United States, Italy and Spain. Subjects who had been exposed to COVID-19, were actively infected with it, or had recovered from it provided the deeply sampled blood TCRbeta repertoires that made up the dataset. Sample metadata almost always included a de-identified subject ID, COVID-19 status, age in years and sex. Samples were obtained from the ongoing ImmuneRACE study (first 160 participants) and from some 1,300 subjects provided by 6 global collaborators. The material from the prospective study consisted of cDNA or gDNA derived from T cells, B-cell-depleted T cells, or PBMCs. The repertoires were released in a freely available public database meant as a resource for research on the immune response to SARS-CoV-2. HLA class I and class II types, where available, came from metadata supplied by the sample provider rather than from assay-based typing. General conclusions and limits of the study: The amount of clinical and demographic metadata varied by source and participant and was provided uncurated.

The germline V end is reduced by 5 bases and the J end by 3 bases; junction bases left unmatched: 11. Taken from cysteine to phenylalanine, the CDR3 has 16 residues. Only the CDR3 part of the read is kept: 48 bases, read in frame from the first base. The germline V gene yields MDHEN for CDR1 and SYDVKM for CDR2. Another Seattle source contributed samples from volunteer blood donors who had recovered from COVID-19. Whole blood was collected in K2EDTA tubes by collaborating institutions according to the institutions' own protocols. For TCRbeta analysis, collaborators shipped samples in one of three forms: frozen whole blood, isolated PBMCs, or DNA extracted from either of those sample types. Comment on this clone: No cognate antigen has been identified for it. No much larger clone exists at a distance of one base, and base qualities are not known.

TCRbeta CDR3 regions were amplified from genomic DNA by means of the immunoSEQ Assay, a bias-controlled multiplex PCR. For the original study's pipeline: Nucleated cell counts per sample were estimated from amplification of reference gene primers within the assay. To quantify the absolute abundance of each unique TCRbeta CDR3 rearrangement, sequence reads were collapsed and filtered. For each sample, productive Simpson clonality was calculated by taking the square root of Simpson's diversity index across productive rearrangements. Not all clones reach the TCRdb copy of this immuneACCESS table, which keeps in-frame sequences only. Checked studies attribute under half of the gap to unresolved V genes and leave the rest unexplained. Clone size and V and J calls were adopted from that table, with D and trimming inferred from the DNA. Within this sample are some 140,000 clones, with approximately 80% of them counted one time only. Of the sample, 10% to 11% is held by the ten largest clones.

Sample: peripheral blood. This TCR came from a man aged 60-69 years who had recovered from COVID-19. The rearrangement joined TRBV28 to TRBJ1-1, with 8 bases in between that match TRBD1. Read as DNA, the sequence is TGTGCCAGCAGTGGACAGGGACTTAACCCGGACACTGAAGCTTTCTTT. Its protein is CASSGQGLNPDTEAFF. Extended through the reference TRBV28 and TRBJ1-1 proteins, this CDR3 yields the full variable domain: DVKVTQSSRYLVKRTGEKVFLECVQDMDHENMFWYRQDPGLGLRLIYFSYDVKMKEKGDIPEGYSVSREKKERFSLILESASTNQTSMYLCASSGQGLNPDTEAFFGQGTRLTVV.